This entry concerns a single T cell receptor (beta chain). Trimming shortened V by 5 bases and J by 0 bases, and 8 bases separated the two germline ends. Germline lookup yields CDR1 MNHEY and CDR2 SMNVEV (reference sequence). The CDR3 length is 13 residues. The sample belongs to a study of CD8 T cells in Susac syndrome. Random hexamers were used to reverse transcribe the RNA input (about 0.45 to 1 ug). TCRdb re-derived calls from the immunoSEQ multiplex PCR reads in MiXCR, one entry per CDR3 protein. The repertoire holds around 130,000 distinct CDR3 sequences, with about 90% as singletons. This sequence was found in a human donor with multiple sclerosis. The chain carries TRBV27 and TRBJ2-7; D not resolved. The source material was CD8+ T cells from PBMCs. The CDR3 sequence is CASSLQASYEQYF. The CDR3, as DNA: TGTGCCAGCAGTCTCCAGGCCTCCTACGAGCAGTACTTC.